This T cell receptor (beta chain) originates from a study of T cells in Graves' hyperthyroidism and ophthalmopathy (dated by TCRdb to about 2019). For context, the study as a whole: Peripheral blood samples were taken at initial diagnosis, before any treatment was given. Following sampling, methimazole starting at 30 mg daily was given to hyperthyroidism patients, and high-dose intravenous methylprednisolone was given to ophthalmopathy patients. An independent validation cohort of fewer than 20 hyperthyroidism patients and approximately 16 patients who later progressed to ophthalmopathy tested prospective prediction of ophthalmopathy. TCR V-J signatures able to tell the groups apart were searched for in a discovery cohort of more than 90 patients, of whom more than 40 had Graves' ophthalmopathy and more than 55 had stable Graves' hyperthyroidism. The paper reports TCR Vbeta CDR3 sequencing of 135 peripheral blood samples: over 40 ophthalmopathy, fewer than 80 hyperthyroidism and approximately 17 progressor patients. The roughly 91 discovery patients were randomly split 7:3 into training and test sets. Thyroid tissue and blood T-cell repertoires from about six Graves' hyperthyroidism patients were also compared in the study.

The CDR3 sequence holds 13 residues, the cysteine and phenylalanine included. Only CDR3 DNA remains: 39 bases, in frame from the first base. Looking up the germline V gene (reference sequence) yields CDR1 LNHNV and CDR2 YYDKDF. V and J are truncated by 3 bases and 5 bases respectively, leaving an intervening sequence of 8 bases. What the authors observed across the whole study: Ophthalmopathy was separated from stable hyperthyroidism by a 13 V-J signature model, with approximately 86% sensitivity and approximately 84% specificity obtained in cross-validation and 80%/75% obtained in testing. In validation, the model predicted progression to ophthalmopathy with just under 71% sensitivity and around 72% specificity, a median of about 6 months before onset. Sample size was not statistically predetermined, and investigators were not blinded to group allocation. Most expanded thyroid clonotypes (frequency above 0.001) were also detected in blood, a finding suggesting that blood repertoires may reflect thyroid immune responses.

The TCR beta CDR3 regions were amplified from the RNA transcripts. The first round of RT-PCR for the TCR CDR3 was performed with the HTBI primer set and the Qiagen OneStep RT-PCR kit. Libraries were constructed in a second round of multiplex PCR, after which size selection and purification were performed. The libraries were sequenced on an Illumina HiSeq2000 using paired-end 100 bp reads. In the paper's pipeline: SOAPnuke was used to process the raw data, throwing out any read that contained adapters or uncalled bases, had a mean Phred below 15, or lacked an exact constant-primer or identifier match. COPE v1.2.5 was used to merge the high-quality paired reads, and each unique nucleotide sequence was defined as a clonotype. Clonotypes were aligned to IMGT TRBV, TRBD and TRBJ reference segments using MiTCR v1.1. The analysis was restricted to V-J combinations with a frequency above 0.0001, which together covered just over 98% of the repertoires. The TCS score was defined as F50 (clonal expansion) divided by E x V (chaos), with BLOSUM62-based TCRdist calculated between CDR3 peptides within each V-J. Welch's t-statistics and random forest reduced 500 to 650 V-J features to under 15, which were used in a naive Bayes classifier (R e1071). The public sequencing data were trimmed at Q25 with fastp and processed into clonotypes with MiXCR by TCRdb, which kept only in-frame beta chains. Each entry merges the rows of one CDR3 protein and shows their most common DNA and genes. What appears here as the V and J calls and clone size reflects TCRdb's work, not the paper's. The sample table records hundreds of thousands of distinct CDR3 sequences; over 15% of these occur just once. The ten top clones hold about a sixth of the sample.

Points on this clonotype: This clone's antigen is unknown. Within one base of it there is no much larger clone, and no base qualities were kept.

Hyperthyroidism patients were aged 18 to 65 years and newly diagnosed, with disease duration of less than 2 months. Patients with uncontrolled infections, other autoimmune diseases, pregnancy or lactation were excluded. Diagnoses were based on clinical symptoms, serum thyroxine and TRAb, thyroid ultrasound and orbital computed tomography. Blood from progressor patients was collected at the time of first diagnosis with hyperthyroidism, before any ophthalmopathy symptoms had appeared. PBMCs were isolated from about 10 ml of fresh peripheral blood by Ficoll-Paque density gradient centrifugation. Progressor patients were defined as those initially diagnosed with Graves' hyperthyroidism in whom ophthalmopathy developed during follow-up. Total RNA was extracted with Trizol reagent, and quality was checked on an Agilent 2100 Bioanalyzer.

Sequenced input: blood. The TCR sequence derives from a woman aged 45 to 65 with Graves' hyperthyroidism that later progressed to Graves' ophthalmopathy. Recombination connected TRBV15 to TRBJ2-1; TRBD2 could be the D gene, as 5 bases match. The bases read TGTGCCACCAGCAGGGACTTCAACAATGAGCAGTTCTTC. The resulting protein is CATSRDFNNEQFF.